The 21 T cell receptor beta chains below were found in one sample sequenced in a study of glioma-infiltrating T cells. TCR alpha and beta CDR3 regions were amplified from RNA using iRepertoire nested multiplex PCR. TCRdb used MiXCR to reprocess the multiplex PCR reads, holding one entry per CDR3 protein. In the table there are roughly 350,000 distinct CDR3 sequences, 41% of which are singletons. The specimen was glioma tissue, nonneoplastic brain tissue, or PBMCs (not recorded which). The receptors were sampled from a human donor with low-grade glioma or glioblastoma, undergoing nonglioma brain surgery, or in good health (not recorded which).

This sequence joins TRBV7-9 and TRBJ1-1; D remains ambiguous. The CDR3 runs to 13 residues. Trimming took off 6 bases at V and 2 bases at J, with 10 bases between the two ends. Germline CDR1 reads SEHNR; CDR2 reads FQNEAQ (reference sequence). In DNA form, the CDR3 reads TGTGCCAGCAGGTTTGACACCAACACTGAAGCTTTCTTT. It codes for CASRFDTNTEAFF.

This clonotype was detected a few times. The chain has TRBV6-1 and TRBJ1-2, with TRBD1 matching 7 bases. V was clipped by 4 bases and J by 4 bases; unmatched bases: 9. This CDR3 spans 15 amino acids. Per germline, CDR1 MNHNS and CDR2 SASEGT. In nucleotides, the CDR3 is TGTGCCAGCAGTGTTACGACGGGACAGTTCTATGGCTACACCTTC. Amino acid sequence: CASSVTTGQFYGYTF.

CDR3 residues: CSARDSAGEGGQETQYF. The CDR3 DNA reads as TGCAGTGCTAGAGATTCGGCGGGAGAGGGGGGCCAAGAGACCCAGTACTTC. J is TRBJ2-5 and V is TRBV20-1; D might be TRBD2 (7 bases). This CDR3 has 17 residues. CDR1 is DFQATT and CDR2 is SNEGSKA in the germline V gene (reference sequence). V lost 0 bases, J lost 1 base, and 18 bases lay in between.

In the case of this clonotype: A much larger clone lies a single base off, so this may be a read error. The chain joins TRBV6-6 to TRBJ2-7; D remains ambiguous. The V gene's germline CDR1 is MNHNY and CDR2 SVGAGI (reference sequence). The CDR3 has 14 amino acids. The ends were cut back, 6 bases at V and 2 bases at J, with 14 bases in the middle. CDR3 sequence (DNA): TGTGCCAGCAGACGGCAGGTGAGCCCCTACGAGCAGTACTTC. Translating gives CASRRQVSPYEQYF.

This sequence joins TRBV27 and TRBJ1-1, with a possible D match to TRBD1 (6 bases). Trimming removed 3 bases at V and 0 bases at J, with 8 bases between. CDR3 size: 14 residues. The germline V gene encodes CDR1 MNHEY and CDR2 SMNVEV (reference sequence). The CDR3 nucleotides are TGTGCCAGCAGTTTTACAGGGCTGAACACTGAAGCTTTCTTT. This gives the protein CASSFTGLNTEAFF.

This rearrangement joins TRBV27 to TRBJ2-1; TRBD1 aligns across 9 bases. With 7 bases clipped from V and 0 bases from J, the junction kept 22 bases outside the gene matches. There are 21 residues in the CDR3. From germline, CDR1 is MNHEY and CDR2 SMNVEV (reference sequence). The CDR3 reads CASILKPPGQGTMSSYNEQFF. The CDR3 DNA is TGTGCCAGCATTCTAAAACCTCCGGGACAGGGAACCATGAGCTCCTACAATGAGCAGTTCTTC.

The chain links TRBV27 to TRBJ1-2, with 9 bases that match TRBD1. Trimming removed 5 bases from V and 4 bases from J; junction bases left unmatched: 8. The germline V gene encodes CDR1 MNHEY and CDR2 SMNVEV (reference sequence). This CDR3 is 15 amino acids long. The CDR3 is CASSTRDRDFYGYTF. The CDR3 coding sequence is TGTGCCAGCAGTACCCGGGACAGGGATTTCTATGGCTACACCTTC.

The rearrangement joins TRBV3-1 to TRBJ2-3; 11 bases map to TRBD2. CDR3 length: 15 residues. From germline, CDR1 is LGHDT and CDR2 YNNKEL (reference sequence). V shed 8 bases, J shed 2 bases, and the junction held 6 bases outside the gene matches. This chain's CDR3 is CASGGLAGVTDTQYF. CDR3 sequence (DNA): TGTGCCAGCGGCGGACTAGCGGGCGTCACAGATACGCAGTATTTT.

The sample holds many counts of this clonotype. The CDR3 nucleotides read TGTGCCAGTGTTGGGGGCCTTCAGCCCCAGCATTTT. Translated: CASVGGLQPQHF. The chain links TRBV19 to TRBJ1-5, with D perhaps matching TRBD1 (6 bases). The germline V gene encodes CDR1 LNHDA and CDR2 SQIVND (reference sequence). The germline V and J ends were trimmed by 8 bases and 6 bases, with 11 bases remaining between them. The CDR3 runs to 12 residues.

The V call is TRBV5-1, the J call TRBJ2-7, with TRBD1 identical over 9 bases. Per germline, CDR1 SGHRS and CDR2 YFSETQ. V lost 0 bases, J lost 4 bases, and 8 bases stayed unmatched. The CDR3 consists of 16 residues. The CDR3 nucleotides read TGCGCCAGCAGCTTGGCCACAGGGGGCCTAGAATACGAGCAGTACTTC. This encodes CASSLATGGLEYEQYF.

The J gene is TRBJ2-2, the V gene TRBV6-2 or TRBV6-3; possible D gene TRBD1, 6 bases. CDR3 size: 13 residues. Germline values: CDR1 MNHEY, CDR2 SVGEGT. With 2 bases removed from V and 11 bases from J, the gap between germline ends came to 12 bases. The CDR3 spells CASSYRDTEELFF. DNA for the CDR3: TGTGCCAGCAGTTACAGGGACACCGAAGAGCTGTTTTTT.

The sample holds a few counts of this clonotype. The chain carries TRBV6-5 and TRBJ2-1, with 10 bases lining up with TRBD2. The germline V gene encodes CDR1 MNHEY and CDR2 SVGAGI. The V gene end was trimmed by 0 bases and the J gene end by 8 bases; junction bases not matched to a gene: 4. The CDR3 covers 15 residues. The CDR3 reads CASSYSKSGRDEQFF. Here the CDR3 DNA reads TGTGCCAGCAGTTACTCGAAAAGCGGGAGGGATGAGCAGTTCTTC.

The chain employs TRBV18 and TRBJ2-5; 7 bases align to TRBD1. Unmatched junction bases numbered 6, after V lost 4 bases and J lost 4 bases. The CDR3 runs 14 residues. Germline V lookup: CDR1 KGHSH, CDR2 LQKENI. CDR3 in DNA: TGTGCCAGCTCACGAGGGGGCCGAGGAGAGACCCAGTACTTC. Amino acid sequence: CASSRGGRGETQYF.

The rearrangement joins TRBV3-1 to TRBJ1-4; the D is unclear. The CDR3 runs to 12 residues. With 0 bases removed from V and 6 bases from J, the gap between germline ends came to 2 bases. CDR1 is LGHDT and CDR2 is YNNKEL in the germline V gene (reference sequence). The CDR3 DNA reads TGTGCCAGCAGCCAAGATTATGAAAAACTGTTTTTT. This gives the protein CASSQDYEKLFF. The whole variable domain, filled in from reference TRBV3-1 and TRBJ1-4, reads DTAVSQTPKYLVTQMGNDKSIKCEQNLGHDTMYWYKQDSKKFLKIMFSYNNKELIINETVPNRFSPKSPDKAHLNLHINSLELGDSAVYFCASSQDYEKLFFGSGTQLSVL.

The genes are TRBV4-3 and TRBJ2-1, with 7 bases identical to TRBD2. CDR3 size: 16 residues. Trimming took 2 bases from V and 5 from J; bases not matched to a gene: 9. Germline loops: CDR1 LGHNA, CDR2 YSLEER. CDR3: CASSQYVDAGDNEQFF. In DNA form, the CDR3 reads TGCGCCAGCAGCCAATACGTTGACGCGGGAGACAATGAGCAGTTCTTC.

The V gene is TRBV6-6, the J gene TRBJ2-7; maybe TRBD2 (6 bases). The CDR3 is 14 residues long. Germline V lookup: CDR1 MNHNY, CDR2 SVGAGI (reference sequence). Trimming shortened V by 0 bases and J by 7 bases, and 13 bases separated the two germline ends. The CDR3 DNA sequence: TGTGCCAGCAGTTACTCGACTACCGGGGGTGAGCAGTACTTC. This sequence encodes CASSYSTTGGEQYF.

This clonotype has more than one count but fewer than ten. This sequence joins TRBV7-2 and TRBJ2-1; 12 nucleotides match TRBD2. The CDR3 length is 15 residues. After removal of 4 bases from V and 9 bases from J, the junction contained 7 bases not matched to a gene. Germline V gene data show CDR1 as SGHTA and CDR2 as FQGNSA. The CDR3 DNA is TGTGCCAGCAGCTCCCGACTAGCGGGGGAGGGTGAGCAGTTCTTC. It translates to CASSSRLAGEGEQFF. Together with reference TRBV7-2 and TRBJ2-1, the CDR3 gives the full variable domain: GAGVSQSPSNKVTEKGKDVELRCDPISGHTALYWYRQSLGQGLEFLIYFQGNSAPDKSGLPSDRFSAERTGGSVSTLTIQRTQQEDSAVYLCASSSRLAGEGEQFFGPGTRLTVL.

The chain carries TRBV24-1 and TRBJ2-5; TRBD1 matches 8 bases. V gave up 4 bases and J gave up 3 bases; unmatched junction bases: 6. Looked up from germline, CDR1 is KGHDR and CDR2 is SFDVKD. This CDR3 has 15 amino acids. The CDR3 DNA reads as TGTGCCACCAGTGACCGGACAGGGAAGAAAGAGACCCAGTACTTC. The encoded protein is CATSDRTGKKETQYF.

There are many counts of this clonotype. The CDR3 protein is CASSRAWEQYF. The CDR3 nucleotides are TGTGCCAGCAGTCGGGCGTGGGAGCAGTACTTC. The rearrangement uses TRBV28 and TRBJ2-7, with D unclear. The CDR3 loop spans 11 amino acids. The V end was cut by 5 bases, the J end by 7 bases, with 9 bases between. CDR1 and CDR2 from the germline V gene are MDHEN and SYDVKM.

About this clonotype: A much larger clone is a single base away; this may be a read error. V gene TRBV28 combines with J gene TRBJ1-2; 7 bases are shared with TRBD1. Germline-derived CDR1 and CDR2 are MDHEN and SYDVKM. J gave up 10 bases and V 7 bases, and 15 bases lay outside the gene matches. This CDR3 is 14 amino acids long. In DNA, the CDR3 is TGTGCCAGCACCTCCCCGACAGGGCTTCACGACTACACCTTC. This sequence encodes CASTSPTGLHDYTF.

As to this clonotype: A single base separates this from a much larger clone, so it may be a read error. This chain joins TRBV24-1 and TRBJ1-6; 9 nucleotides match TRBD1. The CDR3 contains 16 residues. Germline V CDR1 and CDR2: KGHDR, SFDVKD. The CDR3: CASSDPRTGENSPLHF. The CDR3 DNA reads TGTGCCTCCAGTGATCCACGGACAGGGGAGAATTCACCCCTCCACTTT.